The 24 T cell receptor beta chains below were found in one sample sequenced in a study of blood T cells in healthy people across ages. The use of a sample-barcoded 5' primer and a J-beta primer mix characterized a second PCR of roughly 7 to 11 cycles. TCRdb reanalysed the 5' RACE reads using MiXCR and keeps one entry per CDR3 protein. The table has under 800,000 distinct CDR3 sequences, approximately 43% seen once. Sample: blood. The receptor source for this set is a woman aged 60-75 years in good health.

This clonotype was seen only once. This CDR3 is CSARVTGTGGSYEQYF. CDR3 nucleotides: TGCAGTGCTAGGGTGACCGGGACAGGGGGCTCCTACGAGCAGTACTTC. The chain uses TRBV20-1 and TRBJ2-7, with 11 bases matching TRBD1. With V trimmed by 3 bases and J by 0 bases, 7 bases remained unmatched. The CDR3 contains 16 residues. Germline V gene sequence: CDR1 DFQATT, CDR2 SNEGSKA (reference sequence).

In the case of this clonotype: One end of the junction varies from germline; a read error may be responsible. CDR3 DNA sequence: TGTGCCAGCAGCCGGATTGGCGGGAGCTCCTACAATGAGCTGTTCTTC. The encoded protein is CASSRIGGSSYNELFF. This chain connects TRBV7-2 to TRBJ2-1; 7 bases map to TRBD2. CDR3 length: 16 amino acids. CDR1 and CDR2 from the germline V gene are SGHTA and FQGNSA.

Comment on this clonotype: This sequence may be a read error, since a much larger clone differs from it by one base. The chain has TRBV7-2 and TRBJ2-1; possibly TRBD1 for D (6 bases). This CDR3 region has 13 residues. Looked up from germline, CDR1 is SGHTA and CDR2 is FQGNSA. CDR3 bases: TGTGCCAGCGGCTTAGCGAGGGACACTGAGCAGTTCTTC. Encoded protein: CASGLARDTEQFF.

In this sample, this clonotype turned up many times. The chain has TRBV7-3 and TRBJ2-7; 10 bases line up with TRBD2. V was pared by 5 bases and J by 1 base, with 5 bases of the junction left unmatched. Per germline, CDR1 SGHTA and CDR2 FQGTGA. The CDR3 is made up of 15 amino acids. CDR3 bases: TGTGCCAGCAGCCTAGGACTAGCGGAGTCCTACGAGCAGTACTTC. Translation: CASSLGLAESYEQYF.

This chain joins TRBV12-3 or TRBV12-4 and TRBJ1-4, with 9 bases fitting TRBD1. The CDR3 consists of 15 residues. Germline trimming cut 6 bases from V and 7 bases from J; bases unmatched to any gene: 9. The CDR3 is CASSRPGQGGEKLFF. The DNA for the CDR3 is TGTGCCAGCAGCCGGCCGGGACAGGGTGGTGAAAAACTGTTTTTT.

For this clonotype: A much bigger clone sits one base away, suggesting this may be a read error. The chain has TRBV9 and TRBJ1-2; the D gene is possibly TRBD1 (6 bases). The CDR3 loop spans 15 amino acids. The germline gives CDR1 SGDLS, CDR2 YYNGEE. In DNA form, the CDR3 reads TGTGTCAGCAGCGTAGACGGGACAACTAACTATGGCTACACCTTC. It codes for CVSSVDGTTNYGYTF.

The V gene is TRBV29-1, the J gene TRBJ2-1, with a possible D match to TRBD2 (6 bases). Germline loops: CDR1 SQVTM, CDR2 ANQGSEA. CDR3 length equals 16 residues. The CDR3 nucleotides read TGCGGTACTCAGGGACTTCCCGGGAGCTCCTACAATGAGCAGTTCTTC. Amino acids: CGTQGLPGSSYNEQFF.

For this clonotype: The junction differs from germline at one of its ends, possibly a read error. V gene TRBV7-7 combines with J gene TRBJ2-3, with TRBD2 matching 11 bases. Germline V gene data show CDR1 as SSHAT and CDR2 as FNYEAQ (reference sequence). The CDR3 has 16 amino acids. The DNA for the CDR3 is TGTGCTAGCAGACGACTAGCGGGACAGTATGTGGATACGCAGTATTTT. Translation: CASRRLAGQYVDTQYF.

This clonotype was detected a few times. CDR3 protein: CASSRRLAGEGNEQFF. CDR3 DNA: TGTGCCAGCAGCCGGAGACTAGCGGGAGAAGGGAATGAGCAGTTCTTC. The rearrangement joins TRBV7-2 to TRBJ2-1; 12 bases match TRBD2. This CDR3 contains 16 residues. Per germline, CDR1 SGHTA and CDR2 FQGNSA. V lost 5 bases and J lost 7; bases outside the gene matches: 9.

This clonotype was seen only once. A read error is possible here, since a much larger clone lies one base away. V gene TRBV20-1 combines with J gene TRBJ2-1; 11 bases fit TRBD2. Germline assignment: CDR1 DFQATT and CDR2 SNEGSKA (reference sequence). V shed 4 bases, J shed 9 bases, and the junction held 14 bases outside the gene matches. The CDR3 loop spans 16 amino acids. CDR3 loop: CSAKVGTSGSKSEQFF. The CDR3 bases are TGCAGTGCTAAAGTGGGAACTAGCGGGAGCAAGAGTGAGCAGTTCTTC.

The chain is built from TRBV20-1 and TRBJ2-7, with 8 bases aligning to TRBD2. The CDR3 consists of 15 residues. The J segment lost 7 bases and the V segment lost 4 bases, leaving 15 bases of the junction unmatched. Germline-derived CDR1 and CDR2 are DFQATT and SNEGSKA (reference sequence). DNA for the CDR3: TGCAGTGCTACTAGCGGGCCTAGCTCCTACAATGAGCAGTACTTC. Amino acid sequence: CSATSGPSSYNEQYF.

This clonotype has at least ten counts. The chain links TRBV29-1 to TRBJ2-5; D is undetermined. This CDR3 is 12 amino acids long. CDR1 is SQVTM, CDR2 ANQGSEA, per germline. V was trimmed by 7 bases and J by 2 bases, leaving 11 bases between them. CDR3 sequence: CSGRPSQETQYF. The CDR3 DNA follows: TGCAGCGGCCGTCCGTCTCAAGAGACCCAGTACTTC.

This clonotype was observed at least ten times. J is TRBJ2-4 and V is TRBV7-2; the match to TRBD2 covers 7 bases. The V and J ends lost 1 base and 10 bases, in that order; junction bases with no gene match: 7. This CDR3 comprises 14 residues. Germline lookup yields CDR1 SGHTA and CDR2 FQGNSA. DNA for the CDR3: TGTGCCAGCAGCTTAGTGCCCAGCGGGACTATTCAGTACTTC. Its translation is CASSLVPSGTIQYF.

This clonotype was found a few times. The chain links TRBV9 to TRBJ2-1; D not certain. The length of the CDR3 is 13 residues. Trimming left V 0 bases short and J 6 bases short, with 7 bases between. In germline, CDR1 is SGDLS, CDR2 YYNGEE. CDR3 protein: CASSVEVVNEQFF. In DNA, the CDR3 is TGTGCCAGCAGCGTAGAGGTCGTCAATGAGCAGTTCTTC.

V gene TRBV11-2 combines with J gene TRBJ2-5, with 7 bases aligning to TRBD2. CDR3 size: 16 residues. From germline, CDR1 is SGHAT and CDR2 FQNNGV. V was pared by 7 bases and J by 3 bases, with 14 bases of the junction left unmatched. CDR3 loop: CASNSPREGGEETQYF. The CDR3 region has the DNA TGTGCCAGCAACTCCCCACGCGAGGGAGGGGAAGAGACCCAGTACTTC.

This chain connects TRBV7-2 to TRBJ2-7; D uncertain. The CDR3 is 12 amino acids. The germline V gene has CDR1 SGHTA and CDR2 FQGNSA. The germline V and J ends were trimmed by 6 bases and 7 bases, with 13 bases remaining between them. CDR3 amino acids: CASSFSGREQYF. The CDR3, as DNA: TGTGCCAGCAGTTTTTCAGGCAGGGAGCAGTACTTC.

Here the CDR3 reads CASRPGTRGDGTDTQYF. The CDR3 DNA reads TGTGCCAGCAGGCCCGGGACTAGGGGGGATGGCACAGATACGCAGTATTTT. V usage is TRBV3-1 and J usage is TRBJ2-3; 8 nucleotides align to TRBD2. The CDR3 consists of 17 residues. CDR1 is LGHDT, CDR2 YNNKEL, per germline (reference sequence). The J segment lost 1 base and the V segment lost 6 bases, leaving 12 bases of the junction unmatched.

The chain combines TRBV20-1 with TRBJ2-3; 8 bases match TRBD2. Germline V gene lookup returns CDR1 DFQATT and CDR2 SNEGSKA (reference sequence). CDR3 length: 13 residues. The V and J ends lost 5 bases and 4 bases, in that order; junction bases with no gene match: 5. This chain's CDR3 is CSAPGGVPDTQYF. CDR3 nucleotides: TGCAGTGCTCCCGGGGGGGTGCCAGATACGCAGTATTTT.

Note on this clonotype: A junction boundary mismatches the germline segment, possibly from a read error. The chain carries TRBV5-1 and TRBJ2-5; 8 nucleotides align to TRBD2. TRBJ2-7 matches the DNA end more closely, so the J call is doubtful. Germline CDR1 reads SGHRS; CDR2 reads YFSETQ. The CDR3 is 15 residues long. The CDR3 is CASGLEVAGGSEQYF. In nucleotides, the CDR3 is TGCGCCAGCGGCTTGGAAGTCGCGGGGGGCTCCGAGCAGTACTTC.

The chain links TRBV30 to TRBJ1-2, with D possibly being TRBD1 (5 bases). V was trimmed by 1 base and J by 4 bases, leaving 10 bases between them. The CDR3 is 13 amino acids. Germline V CDR1 and CDR2: GTSNPN, SVGIG (reference sequence). The CDR3 DNA sequence: TGTGCCTGGAGTGAGGCGGGGGGCTATGGCTACACCTTC. Residues: CAWSEAGGYGYTF.

The J gene is TRBJ2-2, the V gene TRBV12-3 or TRBV12-4; D is uncertain. The CDR3 contains 13 residues. V shed 8 bases and J shed 2 bases, with 9 bases lying between them. The CDR3 protein is CASRGVNTGELFF. The CDR3 region has the DNA TGTGCCAGCCGTGGTGTAAACACCGGGGAGCTGTTTTTT.

This clonotype turned up a few times. V gene TRBV7-2 combines with J gene TRBJ2-7; no clear D. V lost 4 bases to trimming and J lost 5 bases, with 18 bases between them. The CDR3 is 15 residues long. Germline CDR1 SGHTA, CDR2 FQGNSA. The CDR3 sequence: CASSSLRLSSDEQYF. In DNA, the CDR3 is TGTGCCAGCAGCTCCCTACGCCTTAGCTCTGACGAGCAGTACTTC.

The CDR3 loop is CASSLLAAPTDTQYF. In nucleotides, the CDR3 is TGTGCCAGCAGCCTACTAGCGGCGCCCACAGATACGCAGTATTTT. The V gene is TRBV14, the J gene TRBJ2-3; 8 positions match TRBD2. This CDR3 contains 15 residues. Looked up from germline, CDR1 is SGHDN and CDR2 is FVKESK. The junction had 5 bases not matched to a gene; V was cut back by 4 bases and J by 2 bases.

J is TRBJ2-1 and V is TRBV7-9; D remains ambiguous. Germline V gene sequence: CDR1 SEHNR, CDR2 FQNEAQ (reference sequence). The CDR3 extends over 15 amino acids. Trimming took 0 bases from V and 13 from J, leaving 19 bases between them. CDR3 nucleotide sequence: TGTGCCAGCAGCTTAGCGCCGGCAGTCCAAGAGACCCAGTTCTTC. Its protein is CASSLAPAVQETQFF. Filled out from reference TRBV7-9 and TRBJ2-1, the complete variable domain reads DTGVSQNPRHKITKRGQNVTFRCDPISEHNRLYWYRQTLGQGPEFLTYFQNEAQLEKSRLLSDRFSAERPKGSFSTLEIQRTEQGDSAMYLCASSLAPAVQETQFFGPGTRLTVL.